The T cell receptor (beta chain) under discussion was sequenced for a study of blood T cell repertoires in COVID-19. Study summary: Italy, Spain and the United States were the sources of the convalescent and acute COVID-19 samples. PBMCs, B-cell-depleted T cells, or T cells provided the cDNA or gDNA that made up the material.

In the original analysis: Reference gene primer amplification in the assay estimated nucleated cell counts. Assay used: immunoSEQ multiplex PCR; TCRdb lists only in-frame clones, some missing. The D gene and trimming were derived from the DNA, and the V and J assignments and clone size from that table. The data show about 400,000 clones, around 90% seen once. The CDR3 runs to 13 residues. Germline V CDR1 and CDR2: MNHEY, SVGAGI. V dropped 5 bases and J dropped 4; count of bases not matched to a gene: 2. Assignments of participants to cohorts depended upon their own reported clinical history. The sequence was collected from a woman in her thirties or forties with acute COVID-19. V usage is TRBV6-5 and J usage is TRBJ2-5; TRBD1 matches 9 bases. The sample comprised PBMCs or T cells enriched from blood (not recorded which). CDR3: CASSPTGGETQYF. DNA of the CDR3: TGTGCCAGCAGTCCGACAGGGGGAGAGACCCAGTACTTC.